The entry below gives a single TCR beta chain sequence along with its context. The antigen is unknown. CD45RO-negative, CCR7-positively selected cells formed the naive CD8 fraction, excluding terminally differentiated effector memory CD45RA+ cells. The sample comes from a study of shared clonotypes between healthy human individuals. The CDR3 contains 16 residues. The ends lost 6 bases at V and 10 bases at J; junction bases unmatched: 18. CDR1 is MNHEY and CDR2 is SMNVEV in the germline V gene (reference sequence). Execution of the assay was at deep level. Profiled with immunoSEQ multiplex PCR; TCRdb holds only in-frame clones, not every one. The sample holds millions of clones; roughly 94% are singletons and the top ten take approximately 1.2%. Broader study findings: Investigators expected sequencing depth to affect clonotype sharing among donors.

This rearrangement joins TRBV27 to TRBJ2-1; TRBD2 matches 7 bases. The sequencing sample was made of naive CD8+ T cells sorted from blood. The clonotype was recovered from a man aged 18 to 35 in good health. The CDR3 nucleotides read TGTGCCAGCAGCCCGTCCGTGGGGGGGGTGGAAATGGAGCAGTTCTTC. Amino acid sequence: CASSPSVGGVEMEQFF.